One sample yielded the 13 T cell receptor beta chains listed below, sequenced in a study of blood T cells in healthy people across ages. The use of a sample-barcoded 5' primer and a J-beta primer mix characterized a second PCR of about 7 to 12 cycles. TCRdb fed the 5' RACE reads into MiXCR, producing one record per CDR3 protein. The sample consists of about 730,000 distinct CDR3 sequences, more than 40% of them appearing once. The specimen sequenced was blood. The receptors derive from a woman aged 60-75 years in good health.

This clonotype has just a few counts. The chain carries TRBV6-5 and TRBJ1-5; 9 bases match TRBD1. CDR3 length: 15 amino acids. With 7 bases clipped from V and 3 bases from J, the junction kept 7 bases outside the gene matches. Germline-derived CDR1 and CDR2 are MNHEY and SVGAGI. This CDR3 is CASNTGQGVNQPQHF. The CDR3 DNA sequence: TGTGCCAGCAACACGGGACAGGGCGTCAATCAGCCCCAGCATTTT.

The J gene is TRBJ2-1, the V gene TRBV7-3; 7 bases fit TRBD1. Per germline, CDR1 SGHTA and CDR2 FQGTGA. The CDR3 covers 13 residues. V lost 1 base to trimming and J lost 10 bases; unmatched junction nucleotides: 4. CDR3 loop: CASSLKGGGEQFF. DNA for the CDR3: TGTGCCAGCAGCTTAAAAGGGGGCGGGGAGCAGTTCTTC.

This clonotype appeared many times. The gene calls are TRBV6-6 and TRBJ2-3; 12 bases are a match to TRBD2. The V gene's germline CDR1 is MNHNY and CDR2 SVGAGI (reference sequence). This CDR3 is 17 amino acids long. Trimming at V came to 4 bases and at J to 1 base, leaving 6 bases not matched to a gene. CDR3 in DNA: TGTGCCAGCAGTTCTACCGGACTAGCGGGGCGCACAGATACGCAGTATTTT. It codes for CASSSTGLAGRTDTQYF.

This clonotype was observed a few times. The chain recombines TRBV6-5 with TRBJ2-5; 7 bases map to TRBD2. This CDR3 has 12 amino acids. V lost 7 bases, J lost 7 bases, and 6 bases stayed unmatched. Germline loops: CDR1 MNHEY, CDR2 SVGAGI. CDR3 region: CASKLGGGTQYF. CDR3 DNA sequence: TGTGCCAGCAAGTTAGGCGGGGGGACCCAGTACTTC.

The chain couples TRBV12-3 or TRBV12-4 to TRBJ1-2; a possible D gene is TRBD1 (5 bases). This CDR3 region has 15 residues. Deletions cut 7 bases from V and 7 bases from J, with 22 bases between. This chain's CDR3 is CASTTSGTLSGGYTF. CDR3 nucleotides: TGTGCCAGCACCACTTCCGGGACTTTGTCGGGTGGCTACACCTTC.

A note on this clonotype: A much larger clone lies one base from this, so it may be a read error. This chain connects TRBV25-1 to TRBJ2-5, with TRBD2 as a possible D gene (6 bases). Trimming cost V 9 bases and J 4 bases, with 15 bases left between them. The length of the CDR3 is 13 residues. Per germline, CDR1 MGHDK and CDR2 SYGVNS. This CDR3 reads CASRLAEAETQYF. CDR3 nucleotides: TGTGCCAGTCGATTAGCGGAAGCAGAGACCCAGTACTTC.

This rearrangement joins TRBV28 to TRBJ1-2, with unresolved D. Germline-derived CDR1 and CDR2 are MDHEN and SYDVKM. Trimming removed 2 bases at V and 2 bases at J, with 6 bases between. This CDR3 is built from 13 residues. As DNA, the CDR3 is TGTGCCAGCAGTTTACTCAAGAACTATGGCTACACCTTC. It codes for CASSLLKNYGYTF.

This chain uses TRBV7-9 with TRBJ1-4; D not certain. The CDR3 covers 12 residues. The ends were cut back, 1 base at V and 12 bases at J, with 9 bases in the middle. Germline CDR1 SEHNR, CDR2 FQNEAQ (reference sequence). The CDR3 reads CASSLEAIELFF. The CDR3 DNA is TGTGCCAGCAGCTTAGAGGCCATTGAACTGTTTTTT. The complete variable domain, with remaining parts taken from reference TRBV7-9 and TRBJ1-4, reads DTGVSQNPRHKITKRGQNVTFRCDPISEHNRLYWYRQTLGQGPEFLTYFQNEAQLEKSRLLSDRFSAERPKGSFSTLEIQRTEQGDSAMYLCASSLEAIELFFGSGTQLSVL.

This clonotype was observed at least ten times. This sequence joins TRBV7-2 and TRBJ2-7; TRBD1 matches at 12 bases. The CDR3 runs to 15 residues. CDR1 is SGHTA, CDR2 FQGNSA, per germline. Trimming took 1 base from V and 6 from J; bases not matched to a gene: 4. CDR3 sequence: CASSLGAGQGAEQYF. CDR3 coding DNA: TGTGCCAGCAGCTTAGGGGCGGGACAGGGGGCCGAGCAGTACTTC.

The rearrangement links TRBV7-2 to TRBJ2-1, with 12 nucleotides matching TRBD2. The germline V gene encodes CDR1 SGHTA and CDR2 FQGNSA. The CDR3 is made up of 14 amino acids. Trimming cost V 5 bases and J 14 bases; bases outside gene matches: 10. The CDR3 region has the DNA TGTGCCAGCAGCACGGGACTAGCGGGCGCTGGGAAGTTCTTC. This codes for CASSTGLAGAGKFF.

This sequence joins TRBV7-2 and TRBJ2-5; TRBD1 agrees at 7 bases. The germline gives CDR1 SGHTA, CDR2 FQGNSA. This CDR3 is 15 amino acids long. The V segment lost 5 bases and the J segment 2 bases; nucleotides outside the gene matches: 8. DNA for the CDR3: TGTGCCAGCAGCACAAAGGGACAGCCACAAGAGACCCAGTACTTC. Translation gives CASSTKGQPQETQYF.

Many counts were recorded for this clonotype. The V call is TRBV6-6, the J call TRBJ2-3; tentative D call: TRBD1 (5 bases). The CDR3 consists of 13 residues. V was trimmed by 6 bases and J by 2 bases, leaving 9 bases between them. Germline lookup yields CDR1 MNHNY and CDR2 SVGAGI (reference sequence). The CDR3: CASSKDTTDTQYF. CDR3 in DNA: TGTGCCAGCAGCAAGGACACCACAGATACGCAGTATTTT.

V is TRBV9 and J is TRBJ2-1; 9 nucleotides align to TRBD1. The junction had 8 bases not matched to a gene; V was cut back by 4 bases and J by 9 bases. Germline V gene data show CDR1 as SGDLS and CDR2 as YYNGEE. The length of the CDR3 is 14 residues. The CDR3 reads CASSWGQGGVEQFF. The CDR3 DNA reads as TGTGCCAGCAGCTGGGGACAGGGAGGAGTTGAGCAGTTCTTC.